This TCR beta chain is from a study of blood T cell repertoires in COVID-19. Study context: Italy, Spain and the United States were the sources of the convalescent and acute COVID-19 samples.

The germline V and J ends were trimmed by 6 bases and 13 bases, with 13 bases remaining between them. The germline V gene has CDR1 LGHDT and CDR2 YNNKEL (reference sequence). This CDR3 is built from 11 residues. Clones were sequenced by immunoSEQ multiplex PCR, and TCRdb holds only the in-frame ones, with some missing. This sample has a few hundred thousand clones, with 75% to 90% found just once. J is TRBJ2-1 and V is TRBV3-1 (or the pseudogene TRBV3-2); the D gene is possibly TRBD2 (6 bases). This receptor was identified in a woman aged 70 to 79 with COVID-19, enrolled during active disease. The sequenced material came from peripheral blood. The CDR3 coding sequence is TGTGCCAGCAGTCCCGGGGAGGACCAGTTCTTC. Residues: CASSPGEDQFF.